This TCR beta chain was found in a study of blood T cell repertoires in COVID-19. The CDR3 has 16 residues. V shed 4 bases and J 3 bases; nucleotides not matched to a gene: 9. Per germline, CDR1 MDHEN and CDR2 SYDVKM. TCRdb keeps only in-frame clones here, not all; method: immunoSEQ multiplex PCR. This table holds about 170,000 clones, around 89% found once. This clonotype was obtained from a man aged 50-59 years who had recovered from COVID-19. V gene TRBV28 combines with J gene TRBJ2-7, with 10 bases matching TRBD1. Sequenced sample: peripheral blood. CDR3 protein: CASSSLGQGIGYEQYF. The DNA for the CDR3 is TGTGCCAGCAGTTCCCTGGGACAGGGGATCGGCTACGAGCAGTACTTC.